This T cell receptor beta chain was sequenced in a study of tumor and adjacent non-tumor tissue in lung cancer (dated by TCRdb to between 2018 and 2020). With respect to the entire study: The cohort included around twelve adenocarcinoma, a couple of squamous cell carcinoma and 1 small cell lung cancer patients. For each patient, one tumor sample and one normal lung sample were taken, giving about 29 paired specimens that underwent TCRbeta CDR3 sequencing. In total, sequencing yielded 130,000,000 or so productive TCRbeta reads, which works out to an average of around 4.2 million reads per sample. The 15 enrolled patients, of whom roughly 10 were men and 5 were women, were aged about 31 to 85 years and were diagnosed with TNM stage I to III disease. Using bulk TCRbeta repertoires from under 17 lung cancer patients, the study set lung tumor tissue side by side with matched distant non-tumor lung tissue.

About this clonotype: Its antigen is currently not known. No clone much larger than this one lies a single base away; base qualities are absent.

Libraries were made using multiplex PCR. The data were produced on an Illumina HiSeq 2500. TCRbeta libraries were constructed through three rounds of nested PCR with primers (Table S4) according to protocols adapted from ARM-PCR. Before sequencing, PCR products in the 200-500 bp range were cut out of the gel and cleaned up using the QIAquick gel extraction kit. The study's processing was this. Trimmomatic was used to clean the reads, FLASH was used to merge the reads into complete CDR3 sequences, and MiTCR was used to assign the reads to V(D)J germline segments. Clonal diversity was computed as the inverse Simpson's index with VDJtools. A read counted as productive if the sequence was in-frame and lacked a premature stop codon. TCRdb reworked the public reads: Q25 trimming with fastp, MiXCR clone assembly, productive beta chains retained. When rows share a CDR3 protein, they turn into one entry using the most common DNA and genes. The V and J calls here are based on TCRdb, not the publication. Within this sample are around 60,000 distinct CDR3 sequences, with more than 55% of them counted one time only. The top ten clones comprise about 30% of the sample.

RNA was isolated from bulk unsorted tissue, and RNA quality was assessed with a NanoDrop ND-1000 and an Agilent 2100. Normal lung samples were distant non-tumor tissue taken more than 3 cm from the tumor edge. All donors had newly diagnosed lung cancer, had not received prior chemotherapy, and were admitted for thoracic surgery in China between August and November 2014. Anyone who had undergone radiotherapy or chemotherapy before, or who had another cancer at the same time, was left out of the study. Pieces of surgical tissue measuring about 1-2.1 cm3 were kept in RNAlater solution and held at -80 degrees C until needed. General conclusions and limits of the study: Neither the sequencing platform nor unique molecular identifiers are named or mentioned anywhere in the methods. Peripheral blood was not sequenced, so blood TCRbeta repertoires in these lung cancer patients were not examined. Only about 16 patients were included in the cohort, and the need for larger samples and more detailed clinical data was noted by the authors. Tumor tissue showed significantly higher TCR diversity (inverse Simpson) than normal lung tissue, at 431.37 vs 166.20 (P = 0.0075, Mann-Whitney U test). TCR diversity was significantly higher in younger patients, and greater tumor TCR diversity was associated with shorter overall survival and shorter disease-free survival. A significantly larger cumulative share of the repertoire was made up by the top 100 clones in normal lung than in tumor tissue.

The sample consisted of distant non-tumor lung tissue. This receptor was taken from a man in his 70s with non-small cell lung cancer.

The CDR3 protein sequence reads: CASSSDWFQTFF. DNA sequence: TGTGCCAGCAGCTCTGACTGGTTTCAAACTTTCTTT. This receptor chain uses TRBV7-9 and TRBJ1-1; no D segment can be confidently identified. CDR1 SEHNR and CDR2 FQNEAQ were looked up in the germline V gene (reference sequence). The V end loses 4 bases and the J end loses 12 bases, and a stretch of 15 bases separates them. Counted from cysteine to phenylalanine, this CDR3 has 12 amino acids. The DNA shown is the 36-base CDR3, in frame from base 1.